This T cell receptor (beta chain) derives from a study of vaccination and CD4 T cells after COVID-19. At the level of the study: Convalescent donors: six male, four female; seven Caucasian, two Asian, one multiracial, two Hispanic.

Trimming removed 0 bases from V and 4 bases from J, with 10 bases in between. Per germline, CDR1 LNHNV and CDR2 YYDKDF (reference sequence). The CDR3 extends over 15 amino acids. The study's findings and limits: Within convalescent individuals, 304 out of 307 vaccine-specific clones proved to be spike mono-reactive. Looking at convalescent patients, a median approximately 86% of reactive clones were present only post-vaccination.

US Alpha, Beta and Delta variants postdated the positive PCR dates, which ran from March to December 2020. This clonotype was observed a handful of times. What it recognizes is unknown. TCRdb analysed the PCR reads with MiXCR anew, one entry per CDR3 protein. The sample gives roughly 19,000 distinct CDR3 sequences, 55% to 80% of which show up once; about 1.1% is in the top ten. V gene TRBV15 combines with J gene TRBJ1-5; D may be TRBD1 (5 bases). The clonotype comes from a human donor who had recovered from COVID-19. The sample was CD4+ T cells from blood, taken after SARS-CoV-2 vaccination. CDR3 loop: CATSRDGGPNQPQHF. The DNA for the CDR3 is TGTGCCACCAGCAGAGATGGGGGACCTAATCAGCCCCAGCATTTT. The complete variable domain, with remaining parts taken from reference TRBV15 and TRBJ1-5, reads DAMVIQNPRYQVTQFGKPVTLSCSQTLNHNVMYWYQQKSSQAPKLLFHYYDKDFNNEADTPDNFQSRRPNTSFCFLDIRSPGLGDTAMYLCATSRDGGPNQPQHFGDGTRLSIL.